A selection of T cell receptor beta chains follows, all from one sample in a study of identical twins. TCRdb reprocessed the 5' RACE reads via MiXCR and lists one record per CDR3 protein. Of 570,000 or so distinct CDR3 sequences detected, 9.6% appear once; the ten largest clones hold roughly 3%. The same data also went into a second study, on yellow fever vaccine responses in identical twins.

Source material: PBMCs. The receptor set was obtained from a woman younger than 35 in good health. The CDR3 runs from the conserved cysteine through the conserved F or W.

CDR3 length: 16; V gene: TRBV5-1; CDR3 protein: CASSLDGGSFLDEQYF
CDR3 length: 17; V gene: TRBV6-1; CDR3 protein: CASSEGFASGISHEQYF
CDR3 length: 15; V gene: TRBV5-1; CDR3 protein: CASSSGHGTTYEQYF
CDR3 length: 15; V gene: TRBV3-1; CDR3 protein: CASNSGTGAPGELFF
CDR3 length: 15; V gene: TRBV7-9; CDR3 protein: CASSPRPLGQETQYF
CDR3 length: 14; V gene: TRBV12-3/TRBV12-4; CDR3 protein: CASSLRELQETQYF
CDR3 length: 15; V gene: TRBV14; CDR3 protein: CASSQVAGAYNEQFF
CDR3 length: 16; V gene: TRBV20-1; CDR3 protein: CSARGQGASSYNEQFF
CDR3 length: 11; V gene: TRBV20-1; CDR3 protein: CSARIGETQYF
CDR3 length: 13; V gene: TRBV7-9; CDR3 protein: CASGAGLSYEQYF
CDR3 length: 18; V gene: TRBV3-1; CDR3 protein: CASSQDLRGGSADNEQFF
CDR3 length: 14; V gene: TRBV12-3/TRBV12-4; CDR3 protein: CASSSRTDSYEQYF
CDR3 length: 15; V gene: TRBV24-1; CDR3 protein: CATSRGASNTDTQYF
CDR3 length: 16; V gene: TRBV7-9; CDR3 protein: CASSLLEDIAKNIQYF